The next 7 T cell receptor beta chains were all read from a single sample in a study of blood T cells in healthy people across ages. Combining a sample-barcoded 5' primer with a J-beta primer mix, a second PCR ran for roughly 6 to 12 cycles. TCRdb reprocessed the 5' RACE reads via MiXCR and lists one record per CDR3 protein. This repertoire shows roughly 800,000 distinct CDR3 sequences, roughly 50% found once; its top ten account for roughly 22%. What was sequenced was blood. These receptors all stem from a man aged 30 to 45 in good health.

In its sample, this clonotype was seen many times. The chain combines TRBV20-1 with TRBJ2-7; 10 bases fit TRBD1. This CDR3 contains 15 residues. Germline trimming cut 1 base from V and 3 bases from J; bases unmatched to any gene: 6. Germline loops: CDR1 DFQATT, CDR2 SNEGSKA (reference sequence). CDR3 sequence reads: CSARAPGTGVYEQYF. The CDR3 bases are TGCAGTGCTAGAGCCCCTGGGACAGGGGTCTACGAGCAGTACTTC.

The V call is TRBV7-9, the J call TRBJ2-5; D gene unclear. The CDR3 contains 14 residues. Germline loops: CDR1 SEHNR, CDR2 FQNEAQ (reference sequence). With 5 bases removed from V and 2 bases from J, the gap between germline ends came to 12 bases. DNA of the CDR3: TGTGCCAGCAGCGAAGCCCAGCAACAAGAGACCCAGTACTTC. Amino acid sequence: CASSEAQQQETQYF.

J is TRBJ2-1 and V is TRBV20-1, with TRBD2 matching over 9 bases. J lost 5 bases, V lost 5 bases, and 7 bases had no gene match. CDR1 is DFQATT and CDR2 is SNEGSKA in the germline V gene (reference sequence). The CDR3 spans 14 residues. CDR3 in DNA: TGCAGTGCTGTTAGCGGGGGTCCCAACAATGAGCAGTTCTTC. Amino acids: CSAVSGGPNNEQFF.

The CDR3: CSVGGWTGELFF. DNA for the CDR3: TGCAGCGTTGGGGGGTGGACCGGGGAGCTGTTTTTT. The chain uses TRBV29-1 and TRBJ2-2; TRBD1 or TRBD2 may be the D gene (5 bases each). This CDR3 spans 12 amino acids. Trimming shortened V by 4 bases and J by 5 bases, and 8 bases separated the two germline ends. Germline CDR1 is SQVTM and CDR2 is ANQGSEA.

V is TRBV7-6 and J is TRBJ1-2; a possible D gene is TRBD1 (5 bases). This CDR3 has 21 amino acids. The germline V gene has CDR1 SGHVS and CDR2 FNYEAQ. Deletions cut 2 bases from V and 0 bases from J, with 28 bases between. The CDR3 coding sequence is TGTGCCAGCAGCTTATCGTGGGGGAACCTACGGCCGGGGTTAGCTAACTATGGCTACACCTTC. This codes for CASSLSWGNLRPGLANYGYTF.

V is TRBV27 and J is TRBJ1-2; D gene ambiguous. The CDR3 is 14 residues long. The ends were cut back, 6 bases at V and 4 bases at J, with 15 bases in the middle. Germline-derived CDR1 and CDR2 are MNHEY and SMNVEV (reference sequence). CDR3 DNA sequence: TGTGCCAGCAGCCCCTCGGGCGATCCCTATGGCTACACCTTC. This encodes CASSPSGDPYGYTF.

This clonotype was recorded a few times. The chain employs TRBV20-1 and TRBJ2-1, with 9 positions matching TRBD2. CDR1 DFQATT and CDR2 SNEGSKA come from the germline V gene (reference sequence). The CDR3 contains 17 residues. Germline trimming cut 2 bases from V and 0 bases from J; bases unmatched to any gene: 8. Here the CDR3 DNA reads TGCAGTGCTAGACGACTAGCGGTGATCCGCTCCTACAATGAGCAGTTCTTC. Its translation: CSARRLAVIRSYNEQFF.